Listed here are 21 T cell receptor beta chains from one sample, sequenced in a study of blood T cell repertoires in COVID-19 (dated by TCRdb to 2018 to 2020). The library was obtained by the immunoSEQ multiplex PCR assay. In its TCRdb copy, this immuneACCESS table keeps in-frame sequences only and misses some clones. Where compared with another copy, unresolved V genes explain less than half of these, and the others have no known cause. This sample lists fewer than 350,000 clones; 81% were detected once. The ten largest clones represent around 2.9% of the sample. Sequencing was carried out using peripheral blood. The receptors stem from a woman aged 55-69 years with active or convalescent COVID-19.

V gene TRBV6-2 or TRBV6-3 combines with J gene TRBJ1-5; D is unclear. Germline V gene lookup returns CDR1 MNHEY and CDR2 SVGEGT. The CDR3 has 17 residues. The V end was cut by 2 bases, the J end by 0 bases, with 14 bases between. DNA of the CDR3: TGTGCCAGCAGTTACCCACCCGATGGACTTAGCAATCAGCCCCAGCATTTT. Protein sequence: CASSYPPDGLSNQPQHF.

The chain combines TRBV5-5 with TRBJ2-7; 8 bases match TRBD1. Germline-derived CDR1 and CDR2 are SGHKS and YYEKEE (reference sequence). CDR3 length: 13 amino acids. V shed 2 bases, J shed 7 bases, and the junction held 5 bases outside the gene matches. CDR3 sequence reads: CASSFQGAREQYF. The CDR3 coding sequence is TGTGCCAGCAGCTTTCAGGGGGCGAGAGAGCAGTACTTC. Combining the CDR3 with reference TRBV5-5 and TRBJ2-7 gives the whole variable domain DAGVTQSPTHLIKTRGQQVTLRCSPISGHKSVSWYQQVLGQGPQFIFQYYEKEERGRGNFPDRFSARQFPNYSSELNVNALLLGDSALYLCASSFQGAREQYFGPGTRLTVT.

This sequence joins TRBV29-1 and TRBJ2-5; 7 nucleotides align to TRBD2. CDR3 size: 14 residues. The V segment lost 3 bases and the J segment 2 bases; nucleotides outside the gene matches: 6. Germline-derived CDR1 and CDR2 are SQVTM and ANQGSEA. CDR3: CSVDRAGIQETQYF. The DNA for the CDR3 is TGCAGCGTTGACCGAGCGGGGATTCAAGAGACCCAGTACTTC.

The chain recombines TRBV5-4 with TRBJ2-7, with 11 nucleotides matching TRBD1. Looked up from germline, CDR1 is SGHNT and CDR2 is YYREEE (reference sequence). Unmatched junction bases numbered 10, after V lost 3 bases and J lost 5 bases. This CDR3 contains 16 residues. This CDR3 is CASSSRPGQGEHEQYF. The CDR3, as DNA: TGTGCCAGCAGCTCCCGCCCGGGACAGGGGGAACACGAGCAGTACTTC.

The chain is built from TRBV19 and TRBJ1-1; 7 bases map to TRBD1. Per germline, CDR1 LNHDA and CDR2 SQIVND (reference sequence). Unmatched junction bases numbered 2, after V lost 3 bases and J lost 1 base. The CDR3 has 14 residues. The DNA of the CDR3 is TGTGCCAGTAGTATGGGACAGCCGAACACTGAAGCTTTCTTT. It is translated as CASSMGQPNTEAFF.

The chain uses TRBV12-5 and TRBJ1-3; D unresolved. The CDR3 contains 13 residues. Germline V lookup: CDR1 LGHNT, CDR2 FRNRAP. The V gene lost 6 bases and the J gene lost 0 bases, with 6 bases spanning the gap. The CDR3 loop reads CASGRSSGNTIYF. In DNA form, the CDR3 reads TGTGCTAGTGGGAGGAGCTCTGGAAACACCATATATTTT.

The CDR3 DNA follows: TGTGCCACCCAAAGGGGCCAGAAGGGCTACACCTTC. It is translated as CATQRGQKGYTF. This chain links TRBV28 with TRBJ1-2, with D maybe TRBD1 (5 bases). The length of the CDR3 is 12 residues. The V gene's germline CDR1 is MDHEN and CDR2 SYDVKM. V lost 10 bases, J lost 8 bases, and 17 bases lay in between.

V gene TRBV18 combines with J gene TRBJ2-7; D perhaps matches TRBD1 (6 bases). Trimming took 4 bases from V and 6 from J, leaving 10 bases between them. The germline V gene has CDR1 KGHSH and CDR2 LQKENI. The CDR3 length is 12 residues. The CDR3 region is CASSLQGREQYF. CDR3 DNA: TGTGCCAGCTCACTACAGGGTCGCGAGCAGTACTTC.

DNA for the CDR3: TGTGCCAGCAGCCCTAGTGCAACCGGCAATGAGCAGTTCTTC. Its protein is CASSPSATGNEQFF. V and J are TRBV7-3 and TRBJ2-1; D not certain. The CDR3 is made up of 14 amino acids. Germline lookup yields CDR1 SGHTA and CDR2 FQGTGA. V was shortened by 5 bases and J by 6 bases, with 14 bases between the two germline ends.

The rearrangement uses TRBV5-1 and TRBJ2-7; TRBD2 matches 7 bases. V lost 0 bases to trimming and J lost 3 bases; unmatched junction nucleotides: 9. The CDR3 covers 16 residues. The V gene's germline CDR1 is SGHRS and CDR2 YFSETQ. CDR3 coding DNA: TGCGCCAGCAGCTTGGCATCGGGGCGGGAGTACTACGAGCAGTACTTC. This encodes CASSLASGREYYEQYF.

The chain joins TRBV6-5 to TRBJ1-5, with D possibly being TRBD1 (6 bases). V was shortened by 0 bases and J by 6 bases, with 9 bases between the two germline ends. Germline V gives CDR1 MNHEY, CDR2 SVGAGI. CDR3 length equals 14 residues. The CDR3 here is CASSYSAGAQPQHF. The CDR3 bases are TGTGCCAGCAGTTACTCGGCAGGGGCTCAGCCCCAGCATTTT.

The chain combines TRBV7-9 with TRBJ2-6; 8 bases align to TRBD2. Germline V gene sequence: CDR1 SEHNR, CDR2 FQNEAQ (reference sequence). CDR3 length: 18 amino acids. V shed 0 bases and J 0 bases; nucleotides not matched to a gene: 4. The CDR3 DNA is TGTGCCAGCAGCTTAGCTGGCGGGGGGAACTCTGGGGCCAACGTCCTGACTTTC. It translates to CASSLAGGGNSGANVLTF.

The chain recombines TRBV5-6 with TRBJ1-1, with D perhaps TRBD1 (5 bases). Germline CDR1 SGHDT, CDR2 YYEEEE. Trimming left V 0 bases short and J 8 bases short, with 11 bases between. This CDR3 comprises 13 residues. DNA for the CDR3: TGTGCCAGCAGCTTGGGTGGGGCCCGCGAAGCTTTCTTT. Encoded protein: CASSLGGAREAFF.

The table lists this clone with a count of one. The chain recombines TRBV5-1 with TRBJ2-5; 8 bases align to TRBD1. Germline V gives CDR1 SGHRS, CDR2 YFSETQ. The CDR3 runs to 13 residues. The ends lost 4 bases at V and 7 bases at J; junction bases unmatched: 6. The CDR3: CASSEEQGGTQYF. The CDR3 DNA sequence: TGCGCCAGCAGCGAGGAACAGGGGGGGACCCAGTACTTC.

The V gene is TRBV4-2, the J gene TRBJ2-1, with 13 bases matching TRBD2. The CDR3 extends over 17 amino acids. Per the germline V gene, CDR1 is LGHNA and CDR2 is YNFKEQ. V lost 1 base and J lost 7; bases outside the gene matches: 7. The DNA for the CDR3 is TGTGCCAGCAGCCAAGGTGCACTAGCGGGGGGGCCGAATGAGCAGTTCTTC. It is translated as CASSQGALAGGPNEQFF.

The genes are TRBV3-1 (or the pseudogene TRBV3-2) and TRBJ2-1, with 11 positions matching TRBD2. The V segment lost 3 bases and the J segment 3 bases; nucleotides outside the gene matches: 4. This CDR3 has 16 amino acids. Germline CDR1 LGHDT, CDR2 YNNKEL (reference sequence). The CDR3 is CASSHSGTSGYNEQFF. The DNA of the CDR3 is TGTGCCAGCAGCCACTCCGGGACTAGCGGCTACAATGAGCAGTTCTTC.

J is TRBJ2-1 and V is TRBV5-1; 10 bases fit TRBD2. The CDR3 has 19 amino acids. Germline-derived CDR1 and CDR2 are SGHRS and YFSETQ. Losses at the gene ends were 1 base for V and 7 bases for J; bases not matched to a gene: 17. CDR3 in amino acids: CASSLSPWASGGTGNEQFF. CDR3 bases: TGCGCCAGCAGCTTGTCTCCTTGGGCTAGCGGGGGAACCGGGAATGAGCAGTTCTTC. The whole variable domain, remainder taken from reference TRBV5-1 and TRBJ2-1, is KAGVTQTPRYLIKTRGQQVTLSCSPISGHRSVSWYQQTPGQGLQFLFEYFSETQRNKGNFPGRFSGRQFSNSRSEMNVSTLELGDSALYLCASSLSPWASGGTGNEQFFGPGTRLTVL.

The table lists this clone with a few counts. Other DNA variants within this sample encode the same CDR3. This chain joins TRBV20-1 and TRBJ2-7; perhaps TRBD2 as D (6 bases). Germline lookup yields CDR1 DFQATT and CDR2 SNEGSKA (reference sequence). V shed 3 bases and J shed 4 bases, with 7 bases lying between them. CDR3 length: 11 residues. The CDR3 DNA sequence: TGCAGTGCTAGTCGGGGGTACGAGCAGTACTTC. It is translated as CSASRGYEQYF.

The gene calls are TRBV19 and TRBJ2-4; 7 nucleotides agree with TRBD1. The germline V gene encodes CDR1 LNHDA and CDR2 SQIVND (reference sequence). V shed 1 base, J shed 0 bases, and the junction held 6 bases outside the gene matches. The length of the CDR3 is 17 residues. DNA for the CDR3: TGTGCCAGTAGTATAGCGGGACAGCTGCTAGCCAAAAACATTCAGTACTTC. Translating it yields CASSIAGQLLAKNIQYF.

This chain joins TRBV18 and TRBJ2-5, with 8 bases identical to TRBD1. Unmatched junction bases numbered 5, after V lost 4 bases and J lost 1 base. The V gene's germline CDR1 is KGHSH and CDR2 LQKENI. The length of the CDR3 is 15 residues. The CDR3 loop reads CASSRRQGSQETQYF. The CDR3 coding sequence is TGTGCCAGCTCACGAAGACAGGGGTCCCAAGAGACCCAGTACTTC.

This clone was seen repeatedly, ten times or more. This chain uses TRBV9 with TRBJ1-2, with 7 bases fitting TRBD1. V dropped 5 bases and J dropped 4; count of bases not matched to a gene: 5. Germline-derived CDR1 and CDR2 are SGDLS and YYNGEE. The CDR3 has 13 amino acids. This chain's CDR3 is CASSSQGSYGYTF. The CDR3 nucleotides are TGTGCCAGCAGTTCACAGGGGTCCTATGGCTACACCTTC.